These T cell receptor beta chains were read from a single sample in a study of PD-1 blockade in classical Hodgkin lymphoma. Profiled with immunoSEQ multiplex PCR; TCRdb holds only in-frame clones, not every one. Here the sample spans about 85,000 clones, less than 95% being singletons. The specimen was peripheral blood mononuclear cells (PBMCs), collected before the fourth cycle of nivolumab. These receptors were obtained from a human donor with classical Hodgkin lymphoma. CDR3s include the opening cysteine and the closing phenylalanine or tryptophan. The D gene is left open where the match is weak.

v_call	j_call	d_call	cdr3_aa
TRBV6-5	TRBJ2-3	NA	CASNRGKTDTQYF
TRBV5-1	TRBJ2-3	TRBD2	CASSLGLAGDTDTQYF
TRBV7-2	TRBJ1-1	NA	CASSLVMATNTEAFF
TRBV19	TRBJ1-1	TRBD1	CASTITGVAEAFF
TRBV5-1	TRBJ1-2	TRBD1	CASSSRNSGTEKGYTF
TRBV7-2	TRBJ1-2	NA	CASSTNFYGYTF
TRBV6-6	TRBJ1-2	NA	CASSYSLWVVDGYTF
TRBV6-5	TRBJ2-7	NA	CASSPTVGLPYEQYF
TRBV10-3	TRBJ1-5	TRBD1	CAISDDDRGNQPQHF
TRBV6-5	TRBJ2-2	NA	CASRRDLNTGELFF
TRBV4-3	TRBJ2-2	TRBD2	CASSHFGTSGGPLRITGEPFF
TRBV15	TRBJ1-4	NA	CATSREGVNNEKLFF
TRBV7-9	TRBJ2-3	TRBD1	CASRTPSVRDRRRTDTQYF
TRBV7-6	TRBJ2-3	TRBD2	CASSLDHYGTSGGTSTDTQYF
TRBV4-3	TRBJ2-5	NA	CASSQGFKETQYF
TRBV30	TRBJ2-7	TRBD1	CAWSADRGGEQYF
TRBV18	TRBJ2-5	TRBD2	CASSRERLAVETQYF
TRBV18	TRBJ2-5	NA	CASSTGLETQYF
TRBV5-1	TRBJ2-3	NA	CASSFSPDTQYF
TRBV11-2	TRBJ1-1	NA	CASSFGRGTEAFF
TRBV7-9	TRBJ2-5	NA	CASSLGYGETQYF
TRBV28	TRBJ2-3	NA	CASRPGGTDTQYF
TRBV9	TRBJ2-3	NA	CASSVDRTFSRRDTQYF
TRBV7-2	TRBJ2-3	NA	CASSLESGHTDTQYF
TRBV19	TRBJ1-1	NA	CASSARGTEAFF
TRBV30	TRBJ1-6	NA	CAWSSSNSPLHF
TRBV19	TRBJ1-2	NA	CASHRDQRTRHYGYTF
TRBV5-8	TRBJ2-7	NA	CASSLWTARPYEQYF